One and the same sample provided the 27 T cell receptor beta chains below, sequenced in a study of blood T cell repertoires in COVID-19 (dated by TCRdb to 2018 to 2020). To prepare the library, the immunoSEQ multiplex PCR assay was applied. TCRdb obtained this table from immuneACCESS and retained in-frame rearrangements with V and J assigned. These tables miss some clones; where compared with another copy, unresolved V genes account for less than half of the shortfall, and the remainder is unexplained. The sample yields 260,000 or so clones; roughly 87% were counted once. 9% to 9.5% of the sample goes to the ten largest clones. Sequenced: peripheral blood. The receptors derive from a man aged 18-30 years with active or convalescent COVID-19.

The chain uses TRBV7-6 and TRBJ1-3; D gene unclear. The CDR3 spans 15 residues. The germline V gene encodes CDR1 SGHVS and CDR2 FNYEAQ. Trimming left V 1 base short and J 2 bases short, with 9 bases between. CDR3 residues: CASSLGRAPGNTIYF. In DNA form, the CDR3 reads TGTGCCAGCAGCTTAGGGAGGGCCCCTGGAAACACCATATATTTT.

The rearrangement joins TRBV28 to TRBJ1-4, with no clear D. Germline V gene sequence: CDR1 MDHEN, CDR2 SYDVKM. The V end lost 5 bases, the J end lost 8 bases, and 15 bases lay between the germline ends. The CDR3 runs to 14 residues. The CDR3 protein is CASSTQPREEKLFF. As DNA, the CDR3 is TGTGCCAGCAGTACACAGCCCCGGGAAGAAAAACTGTTTTTT.

This chain links TRBV4-1 with TRBJ2-7; 11 bases are shared with TRBD1. The germline V gene encodes CDR1 MGHRA and CDR2 YSYEKL. The length of the CDR3 is 15 residues. The trim removed 4 bases at V and 6 bases at J, leaving 8 bases unmatched. CDR3 sequence: CASSRSGGQGVEQYF. CDR3 DNA sequence: TGCGCCAGCAGCCGGTCCGGGGGACAGGGGGTCGAGCAGTACTTC.

The rearrangement links TRBV12-3 or TRBV12-4 to TRBJ1-1; D remains unclear. Trimming shortened V by 7 bases and J by 8 bases, and 8 bases separated the two germline ends. The CDR3 extends over 10 amino acids. CDR3 DNA sequence: TGTGCCAGCAAGGGAGGCGAAGCTTTCTTT. Its translation is CASKGGEAFF.

The V call is TRBV4-1, the J call TRBJ2-1; 7 bases are a match to TRBD2. CDR1 MGHRA and CDR2 YSYEKL come from the germline V gene. V shed 3 bases, J shed 3 bases, and the junction held 2 bases outside the gene matches. The CDR3 contains 14 residues. The CDR3 DNA sequence: TGCGCCAGCAGCCAGCTAGCGGTCTACAATGAGCAGTTCTTC. This translates into CASSQLAVYNEQFF.

This chain's CDR3 is CASSLNRAETQYF. CDR3 sequence (DNA): TGTGCCAGCAGCTTAAACAGGGCCGAGACCCAGTACTTC. The gene calls are TRBV7-8 and TRBJ2-5, with D possibly matching TRBD1 (6 bases). Per germline, CDR1 SGHVS and CDR2 FQNEAQ. V was cut by 2 bases and J by 5 bases, with 9 bases left in between. The CDR3 runs 13 residues.

This clone was seen just once. The chain is built from TRBV13 and TRBJ1-2; the D is unclear. Germline values: CDR1 PRHDT, CDR2 FYEKMQ (reference sequence). Trimming removed 1 base from V and 3 bases from J, with 12 bases in between. This CDR3 contains 15 residues. As DNA, the CDR3 is TGTGCCAGCAGCTTAGTTTTTGGCCGGGACTATGGCTACACCTTC. This translates into CASSLVFGRDYGYTF. Variable domain in full (rest from reference TRBV13 and TRBJ1-2): AAGVIQSPRHLIKEKRETATLKCYPIPRHDTVYWYQQGPGQDPQFLISFYEKMQSDKGSIPDRFSAQQFSDYHSELNMSSLELGDSALYFCASSLVFGRDYGYTFGSGTRLTVV.

The rearrangement joins TRBV9 to TRBJ2-7; 7 bases are a match to TRBD1. V was clipped by 5 bases and J by 0 bases; unmatched bases: 8. The CDR3 loop spans 15 amino acids. Germline CDR1 reads SGDLS; CDR2 reads YYNGEE. Here the CDR3 reads CASRTLGQNSYEQYF. The CDR3 DNA sequence: TGTGCCAGCAGGACCTTGGGACAGAACTCCTACGAGCAGTACTTC.

CDR3 region: CASSQGTAGLYGYTF. The CDR3 DNA is TGCGCCAGCAGCCAAGGTACAGCGGGCCTCTATGGCTACACCTTC. V is TRBV4-3 and J is TRBJ1-2; D not certain. This CDR3 has 15 amino acids. Germline V gene sequence: CDR1 LGHNA, CDR2 YSLEER. V shed 1 base and J shed 4 bases, with 13 bases lying between them.

A remark on this clone: This same CDR3 is encoded by further DNA sequences in the sample. V gene TRBV2 combines with J gene TRBJ1-2, with 9 positions matching TRBD1. In germline, CDR1 is SNHLY, CDR2 FYNNEI. The CDR3 has 12 residues. V was pared by 6 bases and J by 5 bases, with 1 base of the junction left unmatched. The CDR3 reads CASSGTGYGYTF. In DNA form, the CDR3 reads TGTGCCAGCAGCGGGACAGGGTATGGCTACACCTTC.

This chain joins TRBV7-2 and TRBJ1-1; maybe TRBD1 (5 bases). Germline-derived CDR1 and CDR2 are SGHTA and FQGNSA. Trimming took 5 bases from V and 0 from J, leaving 19 bases between them. The CDR3 spans 17 residues. The CDR3 DNA sequence: TGTGCCAGCAGCCCCAAAGGGGTTAGGGCCTTGAACACTGAAGCTTTCTTT. Its protein is CASSPKGVRALNTEAFF.

V gene TRBV7-2 combines with J gene TRBJ2-7; D may be TRBD2 (6 bases). There are 13 residues in the CDR3. V was pared by 8 bases and J by 0 bases, with 11 bases between. Germline CDR1 and CDR2: SGHTA and FQGNSA. This CDR3 is CASQEGPSYEQYF. The CDR3 coding sequence is TGTGCCAGCCAGGAGGGTCCCTCCTACGAGCAGTACTTC. The full variable domain, rest sourced from reference TRBV7-2 and TRBJ2-7, is GAGVSQSPSNKVTEKGKDVELRCDPISGHTALYWYRQSLGQGLEFLIYFQGNSAPDKSGLPSDRFSAERTGGSVSTLTIQRTQQEDSAVYLCASQEGPSYEQYFGPGTRLTVT.

This chain links TRBV15 with TRBJ2-4; 7 nucleotides align to TRBD2. The CDR3 has 15 residues. V lost 1 base to trimming and J lost 3 bases; unmatched junction nucleotides: 3. Germline CDR1 and CDR2: LNHNV and YYDKDF (reference sequence). In DNA, the CDR3 is TGTGCCACCAGCAGAGCTCCGGGGGGCAAAAACATTCAGTACTTC. As protein: CATSRAPGGKNIQYF.

V and J are TRBV29-1 and TRBJ2-2, with unresolved D. The V end was cut by 5 bases, the J end by 0 bases, with 7 bases between. The CDR3 consists of 13 residues. CDR1 and CDR2 (germline): SQVTM, ANQGSEA. The chain's CDR3 is CSVRVANTGELFF. The CDR3 nucleotides are TGCAGCGTTCGGGTTGCGAACACCGGGGAGCTGTTTTTT.

J is TRBJ1-2 and V is TRBV5-8; D not resolved. Per the germline V gene, CDR1 is SGHTS and CDR2 is YDEGEE. CDR3 length: 11 amino acids. The V and J ends lost 5 bases and 7 bases respectively, with 9 bases between them. CDR3 protein: CASRLRGGYTF. DNA of the CDR3: TGTGCCAGCAGGCTCCGGGGTGGCTACACCTTC.

This clone was detected only a few times. The chain recombines TRBV4-1 with TRBJ1-2; 7 nucleotides line up with TRBD1. Germline assignment: CDR1 MGHRA and CDR2 YSYEKL. V shed 6 bases, J shed 2 bases, and the junction held 3 bases outside the gene matches. The CDR3 length is 13 residues. CDR3 DNA: TGCGCCAGCAGAAGGGACAGCAACTATGGCTACACCTTC. Translated: CASRRDSNYGYTF.

The V call is TRBV4-3, the J call TRBJ1-1, with a possible D match to TRBD1 (5 bases). The CDR3 totals 15 residues. Germline CDR1 reads LGHNA; CDR2 reads YSLEER. The V end was cut by 0 bases, the J end by 4 bases, with 12 bases between. The CDR3 sequence is CASSQDRGVVTEAFF. In DNA, the CDR3 is TGCGCCAGCAGCCAAGACCGGGGGGTCGTCACTGAAGCTTTCTTT.

The chain carries TRBV4-1 and TRBJ1-1, with 7 bases lining up with TRBD1. This CDR3 region has 18 residues. CDR1 MGHRA and CDR2 YSYEKL come from the germline V gene. The V and J ends lost 3 bases and 5 bases, in that order; junction bases with no gene match: 18. The chain's CDR3 is CASSHPDRAEVWRTEAFF. CDR3 in DNA: TGCGCCAGCAGCCACCCCGACAGGGCAGAGGTTTGGAGGACTGAAGCTTTCTTT.

The chain links TRBV27 to TRBJ1-3, with 8 bases fitting TRBD1. The V gene's germline CDR1 is MNHEY and CDR2 SMNVEV (reference sequence). This CDR3 region has 14 residues. V was pared by 6 bases and J by 2 bases, with 3 bases of the junction left unmatched. The DNA for the CDR3 is TGTGCCAGCAGACAACAGGGGGCTGGAAACACCATATATTTT. It is translated as CASRQQGAGNTIYF.

Here the CDR3 DNA reads TGTGCCAGCAGCGTAGACGGGGCCGGGAGGTTCGGCACTGAAGCTTTCTTT. This encodes CASSVDGAGRFGTEAFF. V usage is TRBV9 and J usage is TRBJ1-1, with D perhaps TRBD1 (5 bases). The CDR3 covers 17 residues. Looked up from germline, CDR1 is SGDLS and CDR2 is YYNGEE. V was trimmed by 0 bases and J by 4 bases, leaving 19 bases between them.

This clone appeared a single time. This chain connects TRBV2 to TRBJ1-2; D uncertain. Trimming took off 8 bases at V and 2 bases at J, with 9 bases between the two ends. The CDR3 has 12 amino acids. Germline V gene lookup returns CDR1 SNHLY and CDR2 FYNNEI. CDR3 loop: CASWGGNYGYTF. The CDR3 DNA is TGTGCCAGCTGGGGAGGGAACTATGGCTACACCTTC.

This rearrangement joins TRBV19 to TRBJ2-5; tentative D call: TRBD1 (7 bases). Germline V gene lookup returns CDR1 LNHDA and CDR2 SQIVND (reference sequence). The CDR3 totals 15 residues. V lost 8 bases, J lost 0 bases, and 16 bases lay in between. The CDR3 loop is CASSAGQPHQETQYF. The CDR3 nucleotides read TGTGCCAGTTCGGCGGGACAGCCCCACCAAGAGACCCAGTACTTC.

This chain links TRBV7-6 with TRBJ2-1, with a tentative D call TRBD2 (6 bases). CDR1 SGHVS and CDR2 FNYEAQ come from the germline V gene. The CDR3 totals 15 residues. V dropped 1 base and J dropped 7 bases, with 14 bases sitting between them. CDR3 coding DNA: TGTGCCAGCAGCTTAGTTACCGTGGGGAGGAATGAGCAGTTCTTC. Its translation is CASSLVTVGRNEQFF.

This chain links TRBV2 with TRBJ2-5, with TRBD2 identical over 7 bases. Germline V gene data show CDR1 as SNHLY and CDR2 as FYNNEI. V was clipped by 1 base and J by 5 bases; unmatched bases: 10. The CDR3 is made up of 16 amino acids. The DNA of the CDR3 is TGTGCCAGCAGTGAAGGACCTGCGGGGGTACTCGAGACCCAGTACTTC. This sequence encodes CASSEGPAGVLETQYF.

This clone appeared a few times. This chain links TRBV19 with TRBJ1-1; TRBD1 matches at 11 bases. Trimming removed 5 bases from V and 4 bases from J; junction bases left unmatched: 6. Germline assignment: CDR1 LNHDA and CDR2 SQIVND (reference sequence). The CDR3 is 15 amino acids. The CDR3 nucleotides are TGTGCCAGTAGTTTCACCGGGACAGGGGGCACTGAAGCTTTCTTT. It specifies CASSFTGTGGTEAFF. Filled out from reference TRBV19 and TRBJ1-1, the complete variable domain reads DGGITQSPKYLFRKEGQNVTLSCEQNLNHDAMYWYRQDPGQGLRLIYYSQIVNDFQKGDIAEGYSVSREKKESFPLTVTSAQKNPTAFYLCASSFTGTGGTEAFFGQGTRLTVV.

V gene TRBV6-5 combines with J gene TRBJ1-6; D may be TRBD1 (5 bases). The V gene's germline CDR1 is MNHEY and CDR2 SVGAGI. V was clipped by 6 bases and J by 7 bases, with 13 bases between them. The CDR3 has 14 amino acids. The CDR3 DNA follows: TGTGCCAGCAGGCGGGACCGATGGAATTCACCCCTCCACTTT. Encoded protein: CASRRDRWNSPLHF.

The chain combines TRBV3-1 (or the pseudogene TRBV3-2) with TRBJ2-1; TRBD2 is a possible D gene (6 bases). CDR3 length: 18 amino acids. The germline V and J ends were trimmed by 4 bases and 8 bases, with 27 bases remaining between them. Germline lookup yields CDR1 LGHDT and CDR2 YNNKEL (reference sequence). Here the CDR3 DNA reads TGTGCCAGCAGCCCCCAAGAGACTAGTCCCCTGGCTTTCGATGAGCAGTTCTTC. This codes for CASSPQETSPLAFDEQFF.